This paragraph reports one T cell receptor (beta chain). Its antigen is not identified. There are 14 residues in the CDR3. Trimming left V 0 bases short and J 7 bases short, with 9 bases between. Per the germline V gene, CDR1 is SEHNR and CDR2 is FQNEAQ (reference sequence). The sample belongs to a study of T-cell memory formation after mild COVID-19. About the research overall: TCR clustering was largely donor specific.

General study results and limits: The second-wave clones peaking on day 37 were not confirmed as SARS-CoV-2-specific. Cross-reactive memory appears to have joined, as suggested by some responding clones showing up in pre-infection memory.

Researchers used 5'RACE with constant-segment primers to make TCR alpha and TCR beta cDNA libraries that carry sample barcodes and UMIs. A single record per CDR3 protein comes from TCRdb applying MiXCR to the 5' RACE reads. Among 110,000 or so distinct CDR3 sequences listed, about 24% were seen once. The clonotype comes from a young man who had mild COVID-19 (a few samples of this study predate the infection). Cell type and time point are not known. Input material: PBMCs or a T cell subset sorted from them (not recorded which). The chain employs TRBV7-9 and TRBJ1-4; tentatively, D is TRBD1 (5 bases). CDR3 loop: CASSLARQGEKLFF. The CDR3 DNA reads as TGTGCCAGCAGCTTAGCGCGGCAGGGTGAAAAACTGTTTTTT.